This T cell receptor (beta chain) came from a study of T cells in Graves' hyperthyroidism and ophthalmopathy. The CDR3 length is 14 residues. Germline V gene sequence: CDR1 MDHEN, CDR2 SYDVKM. V gave up 3 bases and J gave up 5 bases, with 14 bases separating them. TCR beta CDR3 region amplification was performed from RNA transcripts. When the TCR CDR3 underwent first-round RT-PCR, the HTBI primer set was used. TCRdb itself ran the multiplex PCR reads through MiXCR, one entry per CDR3 protein. Of around 720,000 distinct CDR3 sequences listed, 35% are singletons. Sequencing was done on a sample of blood. J is TRBJ2-7 and V is TRBV28; TRBD1 is a possible D gene (6 bases). This receptor was obtained from a woman aged 40 to 50 with Graves' hyperthyroidism. The CDR3 DNA sequence: TGTGCCAGCAGTTTTGCAGGGGAAGTAGACGAGCAGTACTTC. Translating gives CASSFAGEVDEQYF.